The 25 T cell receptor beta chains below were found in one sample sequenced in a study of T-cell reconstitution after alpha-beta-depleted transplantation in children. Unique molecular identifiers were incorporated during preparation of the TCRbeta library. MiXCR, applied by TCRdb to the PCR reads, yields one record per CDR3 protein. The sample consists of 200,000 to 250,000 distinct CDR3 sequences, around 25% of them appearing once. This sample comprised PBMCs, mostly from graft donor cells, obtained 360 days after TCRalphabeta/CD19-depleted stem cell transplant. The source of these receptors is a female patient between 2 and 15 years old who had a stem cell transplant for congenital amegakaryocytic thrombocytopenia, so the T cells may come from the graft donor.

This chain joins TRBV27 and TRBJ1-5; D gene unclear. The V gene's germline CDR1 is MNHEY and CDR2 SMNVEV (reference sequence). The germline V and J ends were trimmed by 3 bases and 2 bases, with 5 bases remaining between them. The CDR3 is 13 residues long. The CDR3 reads CASSLFGNQPQHF. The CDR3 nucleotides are TGTGCCAGCAGTTTGTTTGGCAATCAGCCCCAGCATTTT.

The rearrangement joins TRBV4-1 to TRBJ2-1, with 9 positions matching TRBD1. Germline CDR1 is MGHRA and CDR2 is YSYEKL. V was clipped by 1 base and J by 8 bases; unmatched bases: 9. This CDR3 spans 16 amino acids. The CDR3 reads CASSQGGDRVIDEQFF. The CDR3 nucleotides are TGCGCCAGCAGCCAAGGCGGGGACAGGGTGATAGATGAGCAGTTCTTC.

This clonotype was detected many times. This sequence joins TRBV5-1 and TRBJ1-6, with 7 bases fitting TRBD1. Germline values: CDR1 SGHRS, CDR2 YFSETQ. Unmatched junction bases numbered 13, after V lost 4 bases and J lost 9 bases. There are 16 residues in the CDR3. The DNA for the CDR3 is TGCGCCAGCAGCGGGGGACAGACGGCGGGAACTTCACCCCTCCACTTT. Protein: CASSGGQTAGTSPLHF.

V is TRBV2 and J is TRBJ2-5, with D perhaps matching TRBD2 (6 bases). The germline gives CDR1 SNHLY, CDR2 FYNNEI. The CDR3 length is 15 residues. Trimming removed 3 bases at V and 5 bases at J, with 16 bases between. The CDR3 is CASSEASVSPETQYF. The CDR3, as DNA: TGTGCCAGCAGTGAGGCTAGCGTGTCCCCTGAGACCCAGTACTTC.

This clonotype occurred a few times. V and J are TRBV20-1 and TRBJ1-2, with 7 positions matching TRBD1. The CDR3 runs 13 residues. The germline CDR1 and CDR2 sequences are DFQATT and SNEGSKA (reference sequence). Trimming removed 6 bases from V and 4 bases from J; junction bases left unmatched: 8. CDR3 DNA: TGCAGTGCAAGAATGACAGGGATCTATGGCTACACCTTC. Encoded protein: CSARMTGIYGYTF.

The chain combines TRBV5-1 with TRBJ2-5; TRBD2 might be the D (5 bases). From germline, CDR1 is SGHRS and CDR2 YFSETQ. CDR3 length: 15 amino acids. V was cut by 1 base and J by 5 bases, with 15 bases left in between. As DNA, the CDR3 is TGCGCCAGCAGCTTGATTTTCGGAGGCGGGGAGACCCAGTACTTC. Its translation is CASSLIFGGGETQYF.

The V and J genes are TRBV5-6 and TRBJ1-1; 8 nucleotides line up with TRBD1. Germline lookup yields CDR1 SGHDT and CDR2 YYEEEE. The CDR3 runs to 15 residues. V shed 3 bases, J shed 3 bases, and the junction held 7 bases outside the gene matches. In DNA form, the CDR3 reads TGTGCCAGCAGCTCGGCAACAGGGGGACACACTGAAGCTTTCTTT. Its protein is CASSSATGGHTEAFF.

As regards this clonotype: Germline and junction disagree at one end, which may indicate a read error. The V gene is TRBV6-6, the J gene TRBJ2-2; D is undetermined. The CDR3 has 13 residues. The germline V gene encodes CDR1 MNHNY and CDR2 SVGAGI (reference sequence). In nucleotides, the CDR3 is TGTGCCAGCACTTACCCGAACACCAGGGAGCTGTTTTTT. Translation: CASTYPNTRELFF.

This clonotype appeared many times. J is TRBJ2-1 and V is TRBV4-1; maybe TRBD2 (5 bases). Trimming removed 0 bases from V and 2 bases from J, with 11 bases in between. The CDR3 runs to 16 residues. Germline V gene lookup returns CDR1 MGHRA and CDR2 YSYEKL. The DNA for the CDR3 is TGCGCCAGCAGCCAAGATGCGGGTATAACCTACAATGAGCAGTTCTTC. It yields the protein CASSQDAGITYNEQFF.

The CDR3 spells CASSLVADGNEQFF. DNA of the CDR3: TGTGCCAGCAGCTTAGTAGCCGATGGGAATGAGCAGTTCTTC. This sequence joins TRBV11-2 and TRBJ2-1, with D hard to call. The CDR3 has 14 amino acids. Germline-derived CDR1 and CDR2 are SGHAT and FQNNGV. Deletions cut 1 base from V and 7 bases from J, with 11 bases between.

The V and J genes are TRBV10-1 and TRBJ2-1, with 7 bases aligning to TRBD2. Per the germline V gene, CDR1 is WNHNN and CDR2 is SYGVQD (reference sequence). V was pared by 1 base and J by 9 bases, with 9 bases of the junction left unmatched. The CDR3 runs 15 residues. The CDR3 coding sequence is TGCGCCAGCAGTGAGTACCTTGGGCTAGCGGCTGAGCAGTTCTTC. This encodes CASSEYLGLAAEQFF.

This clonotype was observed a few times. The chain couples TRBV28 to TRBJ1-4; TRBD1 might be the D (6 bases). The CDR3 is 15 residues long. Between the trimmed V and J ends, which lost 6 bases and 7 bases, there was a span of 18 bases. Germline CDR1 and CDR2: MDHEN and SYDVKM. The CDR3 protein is CASRLGAQGVEKLFF. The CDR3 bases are TGTGCCAGCAGACTGGGGGCCCAGGGAGTTGAAAAACTGTTTTTT.

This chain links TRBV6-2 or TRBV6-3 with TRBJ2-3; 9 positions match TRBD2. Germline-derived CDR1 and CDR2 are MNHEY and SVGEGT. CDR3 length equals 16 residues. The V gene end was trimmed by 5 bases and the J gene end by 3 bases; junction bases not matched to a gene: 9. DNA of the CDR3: TGTGCCAGCAGTGAGGGGACTAGCCAAGCTACAGATACGCAGTATTTT. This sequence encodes CASSEGTSQATDTQYF.

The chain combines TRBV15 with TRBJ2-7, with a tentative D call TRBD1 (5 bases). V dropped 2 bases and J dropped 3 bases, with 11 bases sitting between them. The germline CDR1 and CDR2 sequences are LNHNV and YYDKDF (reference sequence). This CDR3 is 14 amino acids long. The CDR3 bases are TGTGCCACCAGCAGAAGGCGACAGAGCTACGAGCAGTACTTC. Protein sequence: CATSRRRQSYEQYF. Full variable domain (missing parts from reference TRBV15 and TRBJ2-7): DAMVIQNPRYQVTQFGKPVTLSCSQTLNHNVMYWYQQKSSQAPKLLFHYYDKDFNNEADTPDNFQSRRPNTSFCFLDIRSPGLGDTAMYLCATSRRRQSYEQYFGPGTRLTVT.

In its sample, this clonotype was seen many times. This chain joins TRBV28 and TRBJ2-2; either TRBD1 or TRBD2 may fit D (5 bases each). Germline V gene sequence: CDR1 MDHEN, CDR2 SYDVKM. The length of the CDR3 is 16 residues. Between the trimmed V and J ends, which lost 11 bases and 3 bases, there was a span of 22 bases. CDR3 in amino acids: CAVQAGVRLDTGELFF. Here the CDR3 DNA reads TGTGCCGTACAGGCGGGTGTGAGGTTGGACACCGGGGAGCTGTTTTTT.

The CDR3 reads CSALLEGSGNTIYF. DNA of the CDR3: TGCAGTGCTCTGCTGGAGGGCTCTGGAAACACCATATATTTT. This chain links TRBV20-1 with TRBJ1-3; D unclear. This CDR3 has 14 residues. Trimming took off 5 bases at V and 0 bases at J, with 11 bases between the two ends. Germline V gene data show CDR1 as DFQATT and CDR2 as SNEGSKA (reference sequence).

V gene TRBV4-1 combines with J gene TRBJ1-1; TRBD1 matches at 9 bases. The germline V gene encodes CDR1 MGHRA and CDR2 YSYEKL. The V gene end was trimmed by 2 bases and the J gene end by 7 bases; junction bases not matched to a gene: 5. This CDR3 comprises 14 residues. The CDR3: CASSQTGGLSEAFF. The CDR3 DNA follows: TGCGCCAGCAGCCAAACAGGGGGCCTGAGTGAAGCTTTCTTT.

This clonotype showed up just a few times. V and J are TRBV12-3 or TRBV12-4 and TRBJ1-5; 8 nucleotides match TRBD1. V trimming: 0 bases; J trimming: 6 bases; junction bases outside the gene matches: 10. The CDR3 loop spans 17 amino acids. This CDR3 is CASSLAVWTGRGQPQHF. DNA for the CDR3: TGTGCCAGCAGTTTAGCGGTTTGGACAGGGCGCGGTCAGCCCCAGCATTTT.

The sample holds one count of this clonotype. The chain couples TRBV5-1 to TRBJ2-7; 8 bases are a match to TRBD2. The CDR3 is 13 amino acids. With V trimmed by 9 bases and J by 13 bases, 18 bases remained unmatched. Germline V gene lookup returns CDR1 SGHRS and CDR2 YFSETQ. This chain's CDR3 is CATPSSGMGDLYF. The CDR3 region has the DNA TGCGCCACCCCCAGTAGCGGGATGGGCGACCTCTACTTC. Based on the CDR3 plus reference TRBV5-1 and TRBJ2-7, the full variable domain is KAGVTQTPRYLIKTRGQQVTLSCSPISGHRSVSWYQQTPGQGLQFLFEYFSETQRNKGNFPGRFSGRQFSNSRSEMNVSTLELGDSALYLCATPSSGMGDLYFGPGTRLTVT.

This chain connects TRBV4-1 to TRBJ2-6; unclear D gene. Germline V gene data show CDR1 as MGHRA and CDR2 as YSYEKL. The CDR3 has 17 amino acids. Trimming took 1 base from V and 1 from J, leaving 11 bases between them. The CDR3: CASSQVPASSGANVLTF. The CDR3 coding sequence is TGCGCCAGCAGCCAAGTTCCAGCGAGTTCTGGGGCCAACGTCCTGACTTTC.

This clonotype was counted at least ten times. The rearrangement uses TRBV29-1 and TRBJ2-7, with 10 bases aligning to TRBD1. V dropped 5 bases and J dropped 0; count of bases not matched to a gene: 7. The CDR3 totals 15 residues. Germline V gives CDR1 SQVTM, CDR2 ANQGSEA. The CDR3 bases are TGCAGCGTTACGGACAGGGGGATTGACTCCTACGAGCAGTACTTC. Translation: CSVTDRGIDSYEQYF.

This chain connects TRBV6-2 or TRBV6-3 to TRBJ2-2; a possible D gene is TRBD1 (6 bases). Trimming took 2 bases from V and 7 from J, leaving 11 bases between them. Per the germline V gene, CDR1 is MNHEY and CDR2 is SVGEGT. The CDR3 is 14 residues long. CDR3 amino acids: CASSYMGAIGELFF. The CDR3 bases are TGTGCCAGCAGTTACATGGGGGCCATCGGGGAGCTGTTTTTT.

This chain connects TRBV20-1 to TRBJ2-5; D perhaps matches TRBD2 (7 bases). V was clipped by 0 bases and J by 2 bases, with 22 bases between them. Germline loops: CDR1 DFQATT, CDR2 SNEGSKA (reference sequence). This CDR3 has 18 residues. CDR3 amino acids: CSARDRLLAEGGQETQYF. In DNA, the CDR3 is TGCAGTGCTAGAGATCGGCTGCTAGCGGAAGGGGGGCAAGAGACCCAGTACTTC.

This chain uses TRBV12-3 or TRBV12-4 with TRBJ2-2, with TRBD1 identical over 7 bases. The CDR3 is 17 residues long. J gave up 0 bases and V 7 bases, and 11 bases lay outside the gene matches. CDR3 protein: CASTSGWGQSNTGELFF. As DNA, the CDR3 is TGTGCCAGCACCTCTGGTTGGGGACAGTCGAACACCGGGGAGCTGTTTTTT.

In nucleotides, the CDR3 is TGTGCCATCAGTGGAAGCAGGGACGGTGCTAATCAGCCCCAGCATTTT. It yields the protein CAISGSRDGANQPQHF. The chain is built from TRBV10-3 and TRBJ1-5, with D perhaps TRBD1 (5 bases). The CDR3 spans 16 residues. The germline V and J ends were trimmed by 4 bases and 4 bases, with 17 bases remaining between them. Germline lookup yields CDR1 ENHRY and CDR2 SYGVKD.